This passage covers 4 T cell receptor beta chains from one sample sequenced in a study of shared clonotypes between healthy human individuals. Profiling relied on immunoSEQ multiplex PCR, and the TCRdb table lists in-frame clones only, not all of them. The sample records about 560,000 clones, around 78% being singletons. The sequenced material came from PBMCs. These receptors were taken from a woman aged 40 to 50 in good health. Some clones in this sample may be carry-over from other donors' samples.

The rearrangement links TRBV6-6 to TRBJ2-3; 9 bases match TRBD2. Germline V gene lookup returns CDR1 MNHNY and CDR2 SVGAGI (reference sequence). V lost 6 bases to trimming and J lost 4 bases; unmatched junction nucleotides: 8. The length of the CDR3 is 15 residues. The CDR3: CASRLAGVGPDTQYF. As DNA, the CDR3 is TGTGCCAGCAGGTTAGCGGGAGTTGGCCCAGATACGCAGTATTTT.

On this clone: It may be a read error: a sequence one base away is much more abundant. The chain recombines TRBV30 with TRBJ2-2; TRBD1 matches at 7 bases. The CDR3 loop spans 15 amino acids. Germline CDR1 GTSNPN, CDR2 SVGIG (reference sequence). The CDR3 loop reads CVWSMTTGRPGELFF. The CDR3 bases are TGTGTCTGGAGTATGACGACAGGGCGTCCCGGGGAGCTGTTTTTT.

This clone was recorded many times. The sample has other DNA sequences that encode this CDR3 too. The chain uses TRBV6-1 and TRBJ2-2; possible D gene TRBD1, 5 bases. The CDR3 is made up of 15 amino acids. Per germline, CDR1 MNHNS and CDR2 SASEGT. Between the trimmed V and J ends, which lost 1 base and 3 bases, there was a span of 9 bases. In DNA, the CDR3 is TGTGCCAGCAGTGAAGGGGGCGGATACACCGGGGAGCTGTTTTTT. Amino acid sequence: CASSEGGGYTGELFF.

The chain couples TRBV9 to TRBJ2-2, with D tentatively TRBD1 (6 bases). Trimming shortened V by 0 bases and J by 5 bases, and 14 bases separated the two germline ends. Looked up from germline, CDR1 is SGDLS and CDR2 is YYNGEE. CDR3 size: 16 residues. In DNA form, the CDR3 reads TGTGCCAGCAGCGTAGGGGTTAACAGGGTAACCGGGGAGCTGTTTTTT. Translation: CASSVGVNRVTGELFF.